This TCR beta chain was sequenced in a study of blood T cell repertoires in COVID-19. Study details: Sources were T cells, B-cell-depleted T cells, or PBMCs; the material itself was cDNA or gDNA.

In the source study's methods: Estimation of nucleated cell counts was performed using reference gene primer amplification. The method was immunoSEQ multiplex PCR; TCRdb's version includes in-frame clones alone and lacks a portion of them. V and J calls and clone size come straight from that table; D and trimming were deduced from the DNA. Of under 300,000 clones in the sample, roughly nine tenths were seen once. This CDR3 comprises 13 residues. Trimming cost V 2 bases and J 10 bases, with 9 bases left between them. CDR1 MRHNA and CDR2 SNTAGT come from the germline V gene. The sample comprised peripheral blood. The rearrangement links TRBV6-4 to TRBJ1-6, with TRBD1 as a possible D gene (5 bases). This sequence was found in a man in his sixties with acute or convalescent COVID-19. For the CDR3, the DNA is TGTGCCAGCAGTGACATCCAGGGATCACCCCTCCACTTT. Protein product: CASSDIQGSPLHF.